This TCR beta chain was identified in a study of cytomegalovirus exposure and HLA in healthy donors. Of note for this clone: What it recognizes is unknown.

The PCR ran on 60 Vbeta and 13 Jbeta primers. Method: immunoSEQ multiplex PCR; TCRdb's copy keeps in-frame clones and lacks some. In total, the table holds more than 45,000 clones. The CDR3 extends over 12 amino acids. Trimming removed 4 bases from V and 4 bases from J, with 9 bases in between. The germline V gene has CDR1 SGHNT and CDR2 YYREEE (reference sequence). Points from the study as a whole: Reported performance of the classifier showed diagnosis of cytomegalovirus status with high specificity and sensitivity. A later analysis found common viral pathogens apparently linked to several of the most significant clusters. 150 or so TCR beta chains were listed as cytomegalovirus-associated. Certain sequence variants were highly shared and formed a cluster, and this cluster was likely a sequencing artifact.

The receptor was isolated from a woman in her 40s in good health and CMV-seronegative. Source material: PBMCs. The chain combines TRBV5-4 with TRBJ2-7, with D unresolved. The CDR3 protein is CASSVAEYEQYF. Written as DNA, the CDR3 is TGTGCCAGCAGCGTGGCCGAGTACGAGCAGTACTTC.